The 21 T cell receptor beta chains given below trace back to one sample, sequenced in a study of T cells in Graves' hyperthyroidism and ophthalmopathy. Authors of the study amplified TCR beta CDR3 regions from RNA transcripts. Using the HTBI primer set, a first-round RT-PCR was run on the TCR CDR3. TCRdb called the multiplex PCR reads again in MiXCR, with one record for every CDR3 protein. The repertoire holds 500,000 to 750,000 distinct CDR3 sequences, over 12% seen once, with roughly 7.1% in the top ten. The sample comprised blood. The receptor source for this set is a woman under 30 with Graves' ophthalmopathy.

This clonotype has a count of ten or more. V is TRBV10-3 and J is TRBJ2-1; 10 bases align to TRBD1. From germline, CDR1 is ENHRY and CDR2 SYGVKD. This CDR3 region has 15 residues. After removal of 5 bases from V and 6 bases from J, the junction contained 7 bases not matched to a gene. CDR3 loop: CAISPAGTGVNEQFF. CDR3 in DNA: TGTGCCATCAGTCCTGCCGGGACAGGGGTCAATGAGCAGTTCTTC.

This clonotype was seen at least ten times. CDR3 residues: CASSPSDYLGNIQYF. CDR3 nucleotides: TGTGCCAGCAGCCCCTCGGACTACTTGGGGAACATTCAGTACTTC. This sequence joins TRBV11-2 and TRBJ2-4, with a weak D call TRBD2 (6 bases). Trimming removed 5 bases at V and 7 bases at J, with 18 bases between. This CDR3 contains 15 residues. Germline assignment: CDR1 SGHAT and CDR2 FQNNGV.

Worth noting for this clonotype: This may be a read error, as it is one base from a much larger clone. V and J are TRBV12-3 or TRBV12-4 and TRBJ2-7; unclear D gene. The CDR3 contains 12 residues. Between the trimmed V and J ends, which lost 4 bases and 4 bases, there was a span of 8 bases. DNA of the CDR3: TGTGCCAGCAGTTCCCAGATTTACGAGCAGTACTTC. This encodes CASSSQIYEQYF.

Here the CDR3 DNA reads TGCAGCGTTGGGGGGACAGGGGGCTTCTCTGGAAACACCATATATTTT. Protein sequence: CSVGGTGGFSGNTIYF. The J gene is TRBJ1-3, the V gene TRBV29-1; 12 bases line up with TRBD1. J gave up 0 bases and V 4 bases, and 4 bases lay outside the gene matches. Per the germline V gene, CDR1 is SQVTM and CDR2 is ANQGSEA. The CDR3 consists of 16 residues.

The chain carries TRBV27 and TRBJ2-4; D gene ambiguous. The CDR3 has 13 residues. Germline V CDR1 and CDR2: MNHEY, SMNVEV (reference sequence). The ends were cut back, 8 bases at V and 0 bases at J, with 8 bases in the middle. The CDR3 loop is CASALIAKNIQYF. CDR3 coding DNA: TGTGCCAGCGCACTAATAGCCAAAAACATTCAGTACTTC.

The J gene is TRBJ2-7, the V gene TRBV28; 10 positions match TRBD1. Trimming at V came to 5 bases and at J to 9 bases, leaving 7 bases not matched to a gene. CDR1 MDHEN and CDR2 SYDVKM come from the germline V gene. The CDR3 is 13 amino acids. The CDR3: CASSLDRGQGQYF. The DNA of the CDR3 is TGTGCCAGCAGTCTAGACAGGGGGCAGGGGCAGTACTTC.

Ten or more counts support this clonotype. This chain links TRBV6-2 or TRBV6-3 with TRBJ2-3, with TRBD2 identical over 11 bases. The CDR3 spans 18 residues. Germline V gene sequence: CDR1 MNHEY, CDR2 SVGEGT. The junction had 12 bases not matched to a gene; V was cut back by 2 bases and J by 5 bases. CDR3 protein: CASSYPRGLADRKDTQYF. The CDR3 DNA reads as TGTGCCAGCAGTTACCCGAGGGGACTAGCGGATAGGAAAGATACGCAGTATTTT.

J is TRBJ2-1 and V is TRBV7-2; TRBD2 matches 9 bases. Trimming removed 4 bases from V and 9 bases from J; junction bases left unmatched: 4. The CDR3 runs 13 residues. Looked up from germline, CDR1 is SGHTA and CDR2 is FQGNSA. The CDR3 is CASSSTSGLEQFF. The CDR3 bases are TGTGCCAGCAGCTCAACTAGCGGGCTTGAGCAGTTCTTC.

This clonotype was detected only a few times. The junction does not match germline at one end; this may be a read error. The chain couples TRBV7-7 to TRBJ2-5; 9 bases line up with TRBD2. CDR3 length: 16 residues. Germline CDR1 is SSHAT and CDR2 is FNYEAQ (reference sequence). For the CDR3, the DNA is TGTGCTAGCAGCTTAGGGGCGGGAGGGCCGGAAGAGACCCAGTACTTC. Residues: CASSLGAGGPEETQYF. The full variable domain, completed using reference TRBV7-7 and TRBJ2-5, is GAGVSQSPRYKVTKRGQDVTLRCDPISSHATLYWYQQALGQGPEFLTYFNYEAQPDKSGLPSDRFSAERPEGSISTLTIQRTEQRDSAMYRCASSLGAGGPEETQYFGPGTRLLVL.

This clonotype occurred many times. The genes are TRBV5-8 and TRBJ1-2; 10 nucleotides line up with TRBD1. The CDR3 length is 14 residues. Trimming took 1 base from V and 8 from J; bases not matched to a gene: 5. Germline assignment: CDR1 SGHTS and CDR2 YDEGEE. The CDR3 region has the DNA TGTGCCAGCAGCTTGAGACAGGGGGCGAGGGGCTACACCTTC. This translates into CASSLRQGARGYTF.

The chain links TRBV6-2 or TRBV6-3 to TRBJ1-1; 7 bases agree with TRBD1. The germline gives CDR1 MNHEY, CDR2 SVGEGT. J lost 8 bases, V lost 0 bases, and 3 bases had no gene match. The CDR3 consists of 13 residues. CDR3 region: CASSYSKTGEAFF. Written as DNA, the CDR3 is TGTGCCAGCAGTTACTCGAAGACAGGGGAAGCTTTCTTT.

This clonotype has more than one count but fewer than ten. This chain joins TRBV12-3 or TRBV12-4 and TRBJ2-6; TRBD2 matches at 13 bases. Unmatched junction bases numbered 2, after V lost 3 bases and J lost 0 bases. This CDR3 is built from 18 residues. The CDR3 DNA reads as TGTGCCAGCAGTTTGGGGACTAGCGGGGTCTCTGGGGCCAACGTCCTGACTTTC. Translation gives CASSLGTSGVSGANVLTF.

This chain uses TRBV18 with TRBJ2-7; 10 bases are a match to TRBD1. With V trimmed by 3 bases and J by 4 bases, 6 bases remained unmatched. The CDR3 totals 15 residues. CDR1 and CDR2 (germline): KGHSH, LQKENI. The CDR3 DNA reads as TGTGCCAGCTCACCCGCGGGACAGGGGAGATACGAGCAGTACTTC. Translated: CASSPAGQGRYEQYF.

Many counts were recorded for this clonotype. The chain recombines TRBV30 with TRBJ1-5; D gene uncertain. The CDR3 extends over 13 amino acids. V lost 1 base to trimming and J lost 3 bases, with 7 bases between them. Germline values: CDR1 GTSNPN, CDR2 SVGIG (reference sequence). CDR3 region: CAWSGSDNQPQHF. The CDR3 coding sequence is TGTGCCTGGAGTGGGTCGGACAATCAGCCCCAGCATTTT. Combining the CDR3 with reference TRBV30 and TRBJ1-5 gives the whole variable domain SQTIHQWPATLVQPVGSPLSLECTVEGTSNPNLYWYRQAAGRGLQLLFYSVGIGQISSEVPQNLSASRPQDRQFILSSKKLLLSDSGFYLCAWSGSDNQPQHFGDGTRLSIL.

This clonotype was seen many times. As DNA, the CDR3 is TGTGCCAGCAGTGAACAGCCAAGCAGGGGCACAGATACGCAGTATTTT. Translating it yields CASSEQPSRGTDTQYF. The chain links TRBV6-1 to TRBJ2-3; D is possibly TRBD1 (5 bases). Germline V gene lookup returns CDR1 MNHNS and CDR2 SASEGT. The CDR3 covers 16 residues. The V end was cut by 2 bases, the J end by 1 base, with 13 bases between.

Turning to this clonotype: This may be a read error: a much more frequent sequence differs by one nucleotide. V and J are TRBV27 and TRBJ2-5; D is uncertain. The germline V gene encodes CDR1 MNHEY and CDR2 SMNVEV (reference sequence). The CDR3 loop spans 16 amino acids. V was cut by 3 bases and J by 4 bases, with 18 bases left in between. The CDR3 DNA sequence: TGTGCCAGCAGTTTCCGTTGGGGATCATGGCGAGAGACCCAGTACTTC. This encodes CASSFRWGSWRETQYF.

At least ten counts were recorded for this clonotype. The genes are TRBV6-2 or TRBV6-3 and TRBJ2-1; D is uncertain. CDR3 size: 16 residues. Germline assignment: CDR1 MNHEY and CDR2 SVGEGT. Deletions cut 2 bases from V and 7 bases from J, with 18 bases between. The CDR3 DNA reads TGTGCCAGCAGTTACACGAGCTTAAATATAAAAAATGAGCAGTTCTTC. Encoded protein: CASSYTSLNIKNEQFF.

This clonotype was observed at least ten times. J is TRBJ1-4 and V is TRBV20-1; 9 bases map to TRBD1. Germline V gene lookup returns CDR1 DFQATT and CDR2 SNEGSKA (reference sequence). This CDR3 is 15 amino acids long. Trimming took 3 bases from V and 8 from J; bases not matched to a gene: 10. The CDR3 sequence is CSASDPDRGGEKLFF. The CDR3 DNA reads TGCAGTGCTAGCGATCCGGACAGGGGAGGAGAAAAACTGTTTTTT.

Concerning this clonotype: A much larger clone is a single base away; this may be a read error. This chain connects TRBV28 to TRBJ2-7; D is ambiguous. The ends were cut back, 5 bases at V and 1 base at J, with 9 bases in the middle. The germline V gene encodes CDR1 MDHEN and CDR2 SYDVKM. This CDR3 is 13 amino acids long. In nucleotides, the CDR3 is TGTGCCAGCAGTCTTGTCGAGTCCTACGAGCAGTACTTC. It translates to CASSLVESYEQYF. Full variable domain (rest looked up from reference TRBV28 and TRBJ2-7): DVKVTQSSRYLVKRTGEKVFLECVQDMDHENMFWYRQDPGLGLRLIYFSYDVKMKEKGDIPEGYSVSREKKERFSLILESASTNQTSMYLCASSLVESYEQYFGPGTRLTVT.

This clonotype showed up just a few times. The chain uses TRBV20-1 and TRBJ2-5; D uncertain. This CDR3 contains 13 residues. Germline V CDR1 and CDR2: DFQATT, SNEGSKA (reference sequence). The V gene lost 3 bases and the J gene lost 5 bases, with 13 bases spanning the gap. This chain's CDR3 is CSASIAEWETQYF. DNA of the CDR3: TGCAGTGCTAGTATTGCGGAGTGGGAGACCCAGTACTTC.

This clonotype was found many times. The J gene is TRBJ1-1, the V gene TRBV6-2 or TRBV6-3, with D unclear. Trimming cost V 6 bases and J 8 bases, with 10 bases left between them. The CDR3 totals 11 residues. CDR1 is MNHEY, CDR2 SVGEGT, per germline. The CDR3 DNA reads as TGTGCCAGCAGCCCTTCCTGGGAAGCTTTCTTT. It is translated as CASSPSWEAFF.